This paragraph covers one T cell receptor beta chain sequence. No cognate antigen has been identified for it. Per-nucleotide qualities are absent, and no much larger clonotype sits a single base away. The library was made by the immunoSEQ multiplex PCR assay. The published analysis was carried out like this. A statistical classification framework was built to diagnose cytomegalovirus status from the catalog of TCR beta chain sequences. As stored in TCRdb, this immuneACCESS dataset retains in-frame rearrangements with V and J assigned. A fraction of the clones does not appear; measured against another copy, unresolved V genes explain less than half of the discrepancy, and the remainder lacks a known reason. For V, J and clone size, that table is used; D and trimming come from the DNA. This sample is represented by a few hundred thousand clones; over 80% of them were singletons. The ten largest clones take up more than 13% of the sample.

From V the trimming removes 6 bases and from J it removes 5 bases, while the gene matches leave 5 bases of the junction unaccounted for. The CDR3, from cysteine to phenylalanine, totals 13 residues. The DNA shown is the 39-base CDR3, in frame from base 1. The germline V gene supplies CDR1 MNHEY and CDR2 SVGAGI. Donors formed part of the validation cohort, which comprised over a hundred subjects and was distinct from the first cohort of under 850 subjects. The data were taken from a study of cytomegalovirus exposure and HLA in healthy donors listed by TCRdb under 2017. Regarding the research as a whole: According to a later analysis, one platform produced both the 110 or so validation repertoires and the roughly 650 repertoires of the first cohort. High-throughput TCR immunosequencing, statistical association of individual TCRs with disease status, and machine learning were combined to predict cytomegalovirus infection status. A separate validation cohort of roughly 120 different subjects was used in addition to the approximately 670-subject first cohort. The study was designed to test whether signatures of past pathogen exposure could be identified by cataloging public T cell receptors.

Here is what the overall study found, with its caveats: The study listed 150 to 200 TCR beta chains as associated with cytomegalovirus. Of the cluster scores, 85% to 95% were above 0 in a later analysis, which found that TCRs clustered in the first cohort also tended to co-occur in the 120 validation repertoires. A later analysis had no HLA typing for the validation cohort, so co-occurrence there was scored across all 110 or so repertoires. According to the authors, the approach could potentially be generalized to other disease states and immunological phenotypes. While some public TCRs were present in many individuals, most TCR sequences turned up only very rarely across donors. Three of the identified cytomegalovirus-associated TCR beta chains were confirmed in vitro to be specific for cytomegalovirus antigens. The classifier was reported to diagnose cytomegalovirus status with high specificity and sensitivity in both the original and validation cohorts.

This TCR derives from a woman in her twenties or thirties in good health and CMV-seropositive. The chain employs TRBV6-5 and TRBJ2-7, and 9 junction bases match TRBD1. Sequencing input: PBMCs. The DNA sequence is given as TGTGCCAGCAGGGACAGGGGTAACCACGAGCAGTACTTC. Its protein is CASRDRGNHEQYF.